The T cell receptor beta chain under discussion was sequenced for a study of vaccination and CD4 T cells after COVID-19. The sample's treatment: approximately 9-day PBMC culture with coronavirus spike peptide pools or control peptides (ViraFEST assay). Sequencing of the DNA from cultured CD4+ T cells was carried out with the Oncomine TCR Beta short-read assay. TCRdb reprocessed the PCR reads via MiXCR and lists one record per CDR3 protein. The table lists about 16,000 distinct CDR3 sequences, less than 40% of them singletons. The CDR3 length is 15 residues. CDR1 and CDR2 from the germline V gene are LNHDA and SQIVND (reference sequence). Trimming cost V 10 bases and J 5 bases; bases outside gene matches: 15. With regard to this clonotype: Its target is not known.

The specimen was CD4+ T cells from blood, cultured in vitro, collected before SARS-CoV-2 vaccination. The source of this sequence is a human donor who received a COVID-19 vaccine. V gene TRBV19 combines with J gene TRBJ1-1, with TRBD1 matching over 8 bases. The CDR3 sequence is CATRDGQGEWTEAFF. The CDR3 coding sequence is TGTGCCACTAGAGACGGACAGGGAGAATGGACTGAAGCTTTCTTT. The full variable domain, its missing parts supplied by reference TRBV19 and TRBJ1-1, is DGGITQSPKYLFRKEGQNVTLSCEQNLNHDAMYWYRQDPGQGLRLIYYSQIVNDFQKGDIAEGYSVSREKKESFPLTVTSAQKNPTAFYLCATRDGQGEWTEAFFGQGTRLTVV.